The clone carrying this T cell receptor (beta chain) was counted once. Germline CDR1 ENHRY, CDR2 SYGVKD. Germline trimming cut 11 bases from V and 0 bases from J; bases unmatched to any gene: 7. CDR3 length: 14 residues. This entry comes from a study of blood T cell repertoires in COVID-19. Sequencing was performed with immunoSEQ multiplex PCR; in TCRdb, only in-frame clones are kept and a portion is missing. The table includes some 46,000 clones, approximately 88% detected once. This receptor was obtained from a man in his fifties or sixties with acute or convalescent COVID-19. The sample taken for sequencing was peripheral blood. The gene calls are TRBV10-3 and TRBJ2-3; 8 nucleotides match TRBD1. This chain's CDR3 is CASLGTGSTDTQYF. CDR3 DNA sequence: TGTGCCTCCCTCGGGACAGGTAGCACAGATACGCAGTATTTT.